The text below deals with one TCR beta chain. This entry is derived from a study of blood T cell repertoires in COVID-19. Using immunoSEQ multiplex PCR, the repertoire was profiled, and TCRdb retains in-frame clones only, with some absent. The data show approximately 140,000 clones, 84% seen once. Germline CDR1 is KGHSH and CDR2 is LQKENI. V lost 3 bases and J lost 0; bases outside the gene matches: 16. This CDR3 comprises 19 residues. Source material: PBMCs or T cells enriched from blood (not recorded which). The origin of this receptor is a man in his fifties in a cohort exposed to, infected with or recovered from COVID-19 (not recorded which). This chain links TRBV18 with TRBJ2-7, with TRBD1 matching over 8 bases. The CDR3 reads CASSPLPSRQGTSSYEQYF. The CDR3 DNA reads TGTGCCAGCTCACCTCTCCCGTCCCGACAGGGGACCAGCTCCTACGAGCAGTACTTC.